The sequence of this TCR beta chain was determined in a study of CD8 T cells in Susac syndrome. From blood CD8+ and CD4+ T cells, the TCR beta chain was sequenced. The CD8+ and CD4+ T cells were isolated magnetically using a negative isolation approach, whereas the TEMRA cells were enriched by FACS. An amount of RNA that ranged from roughly 0.45 to 1 ug was reverse transcribed with random hexamers. TCR beta CDR3 was amplified by immunoSEQ multiplex PCR. This amplification extended across 54 Vbeta and 13 Jbeta segments. TCRdb re-called the immunoSEQ multiplex PCR reads with MiXCR, one entry per CDR3 protein. The sample comprises 100,000 to 150,000 distinct CDR3 sequences, over 85% of which are singletons, and roughly 0.3% rests with the top ten. Germline V gives CDR1 MGHRA, CDR2 YSYEKL. Germline trimming cut 1 base from V and 5 bases from J; bases unmatched to any gene: 5. The CDR3 runs 15 residues.

The rearrangement links TRBV4-1 to TRBJ2-3; 8 nucleotides match TRBD2. Sequenced input: CD8+ T cells from PBMCs. This TCR came from a human donor with multiple sclerosis. The DNA of the CDR3 is TGCGCCAGCAGCCAAGTTCCGGGGGGGGAAGATACGCAGTATTTT. This gives the protein CASSQVPGGEDTQYF.